The 2 T cell receptor beta chains reported below all come from one sample, sequenced in a study of blood T cell repertoires in COVID-19. Generated by immunoSEQ multiplex PCR, the TCRdb table keeps only in-frame clones and is missing some. This sample yields some 190,000 clones, of which 70% to 90% are seen a single time; roughly 18% belongs to the top ten. The specimen was peripheral blood. These receptors came from a person aged 70 to 85 with COVID-19, enrolled during active disease.

This clone was counted a single time. This chain joins TRBV3-1 (or the pseudogene TRBV3-2) and TRBJ2-3, with D maybe TRBD2 (5 bases). Trimming removed 4 bases from V and 4 bases from J, with 12 bases in between. This CDR3 contains 14 residues. Germline-derived CDR1 and CDR2 are LGHDT and YNNKEL (reference sequence). The CDR3 sequence is CASSPSPGADTQYF. For the CDR3, the DNA is TGTGCCAGCAGCCCCTCCCCCGGGGCAGATACGCAGTATTTT.

The chain couples TRBV18 to TRBJ2-1; 7 bases map to TRBD2. This CDR3 region has 13 residues. The germline CDR1 and CDR2 sequences are KGHSH and LQKENI. V shed 5 bases, J shed 8 bases, and the junction held 6 bases outside the gene matches. For the CDR3, the DNA is TGTGCCAGCTCAGCCCGACTAGCAGATGAGCAGTTCTTC. Translated: CASSARLADEQFF.